Below are 9 T cell receptor beta chains sequenced from a single sample in a study of cytomegalovirus exposure and HLA in healthy donors. The PCR ran on 60 Vbeta and 13 Jbeta primers. Repertoires were generated with immunoSEQ multiplex PCR, while TCRdb's copy carries only in-frame clones and drops some. The data contain about 160,000 clones, approximately 85% of them singletons. The sample was PBMCs. The source of these receptors is a man aged 50 to 60 in good health and CMV-seropositive.

The J gene is TRBJ2-7, the V gene TRBV28; perhaps TRBD1 as D (8 bases). The CDR3 is made up of 18 amino acids. Germline V lookup: CDR1 MDHEN, CDR2 SYDVKM. V lost 6 bases and J lost 3, with 27 bases in between. The CDR3 nucleotides read TGTGCCAGCAGCCCCGGACAGGGAGGGACTGGAAGAAGCTACGAGCAGTACTTC. Protein product: CASSPGQGGTGRSYEQYF.

This chain uses TRBV5-4 with TRBJ1-6; 7 bases align to TRBD1. This CDR3 is built from 13 residues. V dropped 4 bases and J dropped 10; count of bases not matched to a gene: 5. Per germline, CDR1 SGHNT and CDR2 YYREEE (reference sequence). CDR3 bases: TGTGCCAGCAGCGTTAGGGGGCTATCACCCCTCCACTTT. Its protein is CASSVRGLSPLHF.

This chain uses TRBV6-6 with TRBJ1-4, with D maybe TRBD1 (5 bases). V gave up 2 bases and J gave up 11 bases, with 15 bases separating them. The CDR3 length is 14 residues. Germline values: CDR1 MNHNY, CDR2 SVGAGI (reference sequence). The CDR3 sequence is CASSYGQGTGKLFF. CDR3 DNA: TGTGCCAGCAGTTACGGTCAGGGTACTGGTAAACTGTTTTTT.

The rearrangement uses TRBV2 and TRBJ2-7, with 11 bases identical to TRBD2. This CDR3 contains 15 residues. Trimming cost V 4 bases and J 1 base; bases outside gene matches: 3. The V gene's germline CDR1 is SNHLY and CDR2 FYNNEI. In nucleotides, the CDR3 is TGTGCCAGCAGTGGAGGACTAGCGGGTTCCTACGAGCAGTACTTC. Encoded protein: CASSGGLAGSYEQYF.

This clone occurred a few times. This chain connects TRBV19 to TRBJ2-2; 11 bases line up with TRBD1. The trim removed 5 bases at V and 5 bases at J, leaving 7 bases unmatched. Per germline, CDR1 LNHDA and CDR2 SQIVND (reference sequence). The CDR3 has 16 residues. This CDR3 is CASSARTGGSTGELFF. Here the CDR3 DNA reads TGTGCCAGTAGTGCCAGGACAGGGGGCAGTACCGGGGAGCTGTTTTTT.

The rearrangement uses TRBV30 and TRBJ1-2; 8 positions agree with TRBD1. Germline V gene sequence: CDR1 GTSNPN, CDR2 SVGIG (reference sequence). This CDR3 is 14 amino acids long. V gave up 2 bases and J gave up 5 bases; unmatched junction bases: 7. The DNA for the CDR3 is TGTGCCTGGAGTTTAGGGACAGGCGCGTATGGCTACACCTTC. This encodes CAWSLGTGAYGYTF.

The DNA of the CDR3 is TGTGCCAGCAGCCGAGACACCGGGACAGGGGTGGTGACGACCCAGTACTTC. Protein product: CASSRDTGTGVVTTQYF. The genes are TRBV7-3 and TRBJ2-5; 10 positions match TRBD1. Germline values: CDR1 SGHTA, CDR2 FQGTGA. The CDR3 contains 17 residues. The trim removed 5 bases at V and 7 bases at J, leaving 16 bases unmatched.

This clone is a singleton in its sample. The chain has TRBV27 and TRBJ2-3; D is undetermined. Germline CDR1 MNHEY, CDR2 SMNVEV (reference sequence). This CDR3 spans 14 amino acids. V was trimmed by 5 bases and J by 3 bases, leaving 12 bases between them. The CDR3 here is CASSPPGSTDTQYF. The CDR3 DNA reads as TGTGCCAGCAGTCCCCCCGGGTCGACAGATACGCAGTATTTT.

V and J are TRBV7-6 and TRBJ2-7; 11 positions match TRBD1. CDR3 size: 16 residues. Germline V gene lookup returns CDR1 SGHVS and CDR2 FNYEAQ. The J segment lost 3 bases and the V segment lost 5 bases, leaving 9 bases of the junction unmatched. CDR3 residues: CASSPAWGTGGYEQYF. The CDR3 coding sequence is TGTGCCAGCAGCCCCGCGTGGGGGACAGGGGGCTACGAGCAGTACTTC.